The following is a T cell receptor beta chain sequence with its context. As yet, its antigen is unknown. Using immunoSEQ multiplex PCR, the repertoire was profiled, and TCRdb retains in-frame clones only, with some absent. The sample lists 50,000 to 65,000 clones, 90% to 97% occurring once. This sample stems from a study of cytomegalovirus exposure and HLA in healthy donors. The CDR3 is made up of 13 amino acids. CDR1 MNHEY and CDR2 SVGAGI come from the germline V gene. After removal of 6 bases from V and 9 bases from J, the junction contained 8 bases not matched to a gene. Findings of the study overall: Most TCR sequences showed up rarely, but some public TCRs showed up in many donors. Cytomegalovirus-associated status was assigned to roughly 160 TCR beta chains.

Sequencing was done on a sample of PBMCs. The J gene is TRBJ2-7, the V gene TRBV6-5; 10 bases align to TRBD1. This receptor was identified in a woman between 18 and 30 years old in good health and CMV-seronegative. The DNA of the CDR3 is TGTGCCAGCAGCCGGGACAGGGGATTTGGGCAGTACTTC. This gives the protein CASSRDRGFGQYF.